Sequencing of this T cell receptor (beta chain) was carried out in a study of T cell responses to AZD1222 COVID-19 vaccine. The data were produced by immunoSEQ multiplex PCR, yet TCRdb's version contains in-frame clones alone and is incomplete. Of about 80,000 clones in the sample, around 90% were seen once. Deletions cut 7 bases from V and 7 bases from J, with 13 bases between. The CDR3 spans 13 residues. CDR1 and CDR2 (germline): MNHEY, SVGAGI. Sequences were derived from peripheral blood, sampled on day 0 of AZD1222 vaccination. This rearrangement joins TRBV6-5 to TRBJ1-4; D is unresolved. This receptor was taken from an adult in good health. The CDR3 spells CASTGRPGEKLFF. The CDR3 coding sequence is TGTGCCAGCACGGGGAGACCTGGTGAAAAACTGTTTTTT.